The clone carrying this T cell receptor (beta chain) was counted only a few times. Its antigen is undetermined. RNA transcripts served as the template for amplifying TCR beta CDR3 regions. First-round RT-PCR with HTBI primers amplified the TCR CDR3 region. TCRdb independently ran MiXCR on the multiplex PCR reads; one entry per CDR3 protein. The sample consists of approximately 690,000 distinct CDR3 sequences, more than 12% of them appearing once. The data belong to a study of T cells in Graves' hyperthyroidism and ophthalmopathy. The germline gives CDR1 ENHRY, CDR2 SYGVKD. The CDR3 runs to 17 residues. V lost 8 bases, J lost 1 base, and 13 bases stayed unmatched. Study outcomes and limitations: A model of 13 V-J pairs discriminated ophthalmopathy from stable hyperthyroidism. Blood shared most expanded thyroid clonotypes above 0.001.

Researchers barred patients who had uncontrolled infection, other autoimmune disease, pregnancy or lactation. PBMCs were collected from a roughly 10 ml volume of fresh peripheral blood. This sequence was found in a woman between 45 and 60 years old with Graves' ophthalmopathy. This chain connects TRBV10-3 to TRBJ2-5; TRBD2 matches 10 bases. The sequenced material came from blood. CDR3 coding DNA: TGTGCCATCTCTAGCGGGAGCTCCTTAAATATCCAAGAGACCCAGTACTTC. As protein: CAISSGSSLNIQETQYF.